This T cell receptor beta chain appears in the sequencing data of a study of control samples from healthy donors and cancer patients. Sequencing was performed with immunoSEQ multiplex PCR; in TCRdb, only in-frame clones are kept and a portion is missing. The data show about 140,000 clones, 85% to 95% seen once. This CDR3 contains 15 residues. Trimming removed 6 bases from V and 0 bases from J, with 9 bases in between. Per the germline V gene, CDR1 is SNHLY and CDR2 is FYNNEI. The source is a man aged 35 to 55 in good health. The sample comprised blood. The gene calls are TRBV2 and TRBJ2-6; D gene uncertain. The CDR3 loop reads CASRVDGSGANVLTF. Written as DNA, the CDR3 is TGTGCCAGCAGGGTAGACGGCTCTGGGGCCAACGTCCTGACTTTC.